What follows are 10 T cell receptor beta chains derived from one specimen sequenced in a study of cytomegalovirus exposure and HLA in healthy donors. PCR employed 60 Vbeta and 13 Jbeta primers. Sequencing was performed with immunoSEQ multiplex PCR; in TCRdb, only in-frame clones are kept and a portion is missing. The table has about 130,000 clones, about 79% seen once; the top ten hold 1.5% to 2%. Material for sequencing was PBMCs. These receptors all stem from a man between 18 and 29 years old in good health and CMV-seronegative.

V is TRBV15 and J is TRBJ2-7, with 8 bases fitting TRBD1. V trimming: 5 bases; J trimming: 0 bases; junction bases outside the gene matches: 3. The CDR3 is 14 residues long. From germline, CDR1 is LNHNV and CDR2 YYDKDF (reference sequence). CDR3: CATSADRGSYEQYF. CDR3 nucleotides: TGTGCCACCAGCGCCGACAGGGGCTCCTACGAGCAGTACTTC.

This clone occurred once. The chain is built from TRBV7-9 and TRBJ1-1, with 8 bases lining up with TRBD1. CDR3 length: 13 residues. Germline assignment: CDR1 SEHNR and CDR2 FQNEAQ (reference sequence). V lost 6 bases, J lost 4 bases, and 4 bases stayed unmatched. CDR3 protein: CASRYTGGTEAFF. The CDR3 DNA reads TGTGCCAGCAGGTATACAGGGGGCACTGAAGCTTTCTTT.

This sequence joins TRBV30 and TRBJ1-5, with a possible D match to TRBD1 (6 bases). The CDR3 has 13 residues. Germline V gene sequence: CDR1 GTSNPN, CDR2 SVGIG (reference sequence). V dropped 2 bases and J dropped 6 bases, with 11 bases sitting between them. CDR3 bases: TGTGCCTGGAGTACCACAGGGTCTCAGCCCCAGCATTTT. Its translation is CAWSTTGSQPQHF.

This clone was detected once. This chain connects TRBV19 to TRBJ2-2; a possible D gene is TRBD1 (6 bases). The CDR3 is 16 amino acids. The germline V and J ends were trimmed by 7 bases and 6 bases, with 21 bases remaining between them. CDR1 is LNHDA and CDR2 is SQIVND in the germline V gene (reference sequence). The CDR3 region is CASTARQDQCSGELFF. The CDR3 region has the DNA TGTGCCAGTACCGCAAGACAGGACCAATGCTCCGGGGAGCTGTTTTTT.

The V gene is TRBV4-1, the J gene TRBJ2-7; unclear D gene. From germline, CDR1 is MGHRA and CDR2 YSYEKL. The CDR3 is 16 residues long. Trimming took 2 bases from V and 1 from J, leaving 15 bases between them. This CDR3 reads CASSQLPPSASYEQYF. CDR3 coding DNA: TGCGCCAGCAGCCAACTCCCTCCGAGCGCTTCCTACGAGCAGTACTTC.

This clone was observed a single time. The chain uses TRBV7-3 and TRBJ2-3; 7 nucleotides align to TRBD2. V lost 2 bases and J lost 5; bases outside the gene matches: 4. The V gene's germline CDR1 is SGHTA and CDR2 FQGTGA. This CDR3 is built from 14 residues. The CDR3: CASSLAGAGDTQYF. The CDR3 DNA sequence: TGTGCCAGCAGCTTAGCGGGAGCCGGAGATACGCAGTATTTT.

The rearrangement links TRBV7-9 to TRBJ2-6, with D maybe TRBD2 (6 bases). The V gene's germline CDR1 is SEHNR and CDR2 FQNEAQ (reference sequence). Trimming shortened V by 7 bases and J by 2 bases, and 9 bases separated the two germline ends. This CDR3 is 14 amino acids long. The CDR3: CASISGAGANVLTF. CDR3 DNA sequence: TGTGCCAGCATCTCGGGGGCTGGGGCCAACGTCCTGACTTTC.

This clone was seen just once. V gene TRBV6-5 combines with J gene TRBJ2-3; D remains unclear. The germline CDR1 and CDR2 sequences are MNHEY and SVGAGI. This CDR3 has 15 amino acids. V lost 2 bases and J lost 1, with 10 bases in between. As DNA, the CDR3 is TGTGCCAGCAGTTACCTCCCGGGTCGCACAGATACGCAGTATTTT. This codes for CASSYLPGRTDTQYF.

The chain couples TRBV7-8 to TRBJ1-2; a weak D match, TRBD1 (5 bases). The CDR3 is 14 residues long. The germline V gene has CDR1 SGHVS and CDR2 FQNEAQ. Deletions cut 2 bases from V and 2 bases from J, with 9 bases between. In DNA, the CDR3 is TGTGCCAGCAGCTTACTGGACACCAACTATGGCTACACCTTC. Its translation: CASSLLDTNYGYTF.

The sample holds one count of this clone. V usage is TRBV25-1 and J usage is TRBJ2-7; possibly TRBD2 for D (5 bases). V was pared by 8 bases and J by 3 bases, with 14 bases between. From germline, CDR1 is MGHDK and CDR2 SYGVNS. CDR3 length: 13 amino acids. CDR3 DNA: TGTGCCAGCCGTGGGCCGGGGAGCTACGAGCAGTACTTC. Its protein product is CASRGPGSYEQYF.